This TCR beta chain is from a study of Graves' ophthalmopathy and Graves' hyperthyroidism. About the research overall: Specimen type is peripheral blood, obtained at initial diagnosis before any treatment. General study results and limits: Among expanded thyroid clonotypes above 0.001 frequency, most also occurred in blood.

In this sample, this clonotype turned up many times. Antigen unknown. Its ends do not fully match the called genes, so a read error is possible. CDR3 regions of TCR beta were amplified from RNA transcripts. First-round RT-PCR used HTBI primers; second-round multiplex PCR followed. One entry per CDR3 protein, called by TCRdb with MiXCR from the multiplex PCR reads. The sample yields some 170,000 distinct CDR3 sequences, about two fifths seen once. Germline CDR1 reads MNHEY; CDR2 reads SVGAGI. The CDR3 runs 13 residues. Orbital computed tomography, together with clinical symptoms, serum thyroxine, TRAb and thyroid ultrasound, was used for diagnosis. PBMCs originated in 10 ml of fresh peripheral blood.

This clonotype originated in a man younger than 40 with Graves' ophthalmopathy. The specimen sequenced was peripheral blood. The gene calls are TRBV6-5 and TRBJ1-5; unclear D gene. CDR3 sequence: CAGSYSGNQPQHF. The CDR3, as DNA: TGTGCCGGCAGTTACTCGGGCAATCAGCCCCAGCATTTT.